This record covers a single T cell receptor (beta chain). The record originates from a study of blood T cell repertoires in COVID-19. Study background: Sites across the United States, Italy and Spain contributed samples from acute and convalescent COVID-19. The cDNA or gDNA used as material had been derived from T cells, B-cell-depleted T cells, or PBMCs.

Seattle researchers signed up patients amid active infection and tracked them longitudinally. Profiled with immunoSEQ multiplex PCR; TCRdb holds only in-frame clones, not every one. Altogether 380,000 or so clones are present, less than 90% being singletons, with the ten largest covering under 8.5%. The sequenced material came from peripheral blood. This clonotype originated in a woman aged 55-70 years with COVID-19, enrolled during active disease.

CDR3 nucleotides: TGTGCCAGCAGTTACTTTGAGGGCCAGGGGAAGGATCAGCCCCAGCATTTT. Translated, it gives CASSYFEGQGKDQPQHF. The chain employs TRBV6-2 or TRBV6-3 and TRBJ1-5; a possible D gene is TRBD1 (6 bases). The CDR3 loop spans 17 amino acids. Per germline, CDR1 MNHEY and CDR2 SVGEGT. V was clipped by 1 base and J by 5 bases, with 18 bases between them.